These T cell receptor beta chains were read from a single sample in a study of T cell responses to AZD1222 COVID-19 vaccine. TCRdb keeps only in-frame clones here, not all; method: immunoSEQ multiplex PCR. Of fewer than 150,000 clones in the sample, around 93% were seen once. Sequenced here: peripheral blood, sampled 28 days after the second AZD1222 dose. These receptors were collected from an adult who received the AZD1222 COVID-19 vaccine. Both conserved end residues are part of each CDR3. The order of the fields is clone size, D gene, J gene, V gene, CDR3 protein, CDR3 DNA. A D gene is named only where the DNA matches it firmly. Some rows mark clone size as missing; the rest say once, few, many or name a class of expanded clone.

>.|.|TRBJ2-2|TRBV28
CASSRFGLKGTGELFF
TGTGCCAGCAGCCGGTTCGGACTTAAAGGGACCGGGGAGCTGTTTTTT
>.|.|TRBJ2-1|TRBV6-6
CASSYSWPVNEQFF
TGTGCCAGCAGTTACTCGTGGCCAGTCAATGAGCAGTTCTTC
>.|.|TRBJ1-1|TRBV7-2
CASSLGHVNTEAFF
TGTGCCAGCAGCTTAGGTCACGTGAACACTGAAGCTTTCTTT
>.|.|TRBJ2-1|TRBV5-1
CASSLINEQFF
TGCGCCAGCAGCTTGATCAATGAGCAGTTCTTC
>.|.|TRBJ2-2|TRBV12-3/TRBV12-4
CASSPGGELFF
TGTGCCAGCAGCCCTGGCGGGGAGCTGTTTTTT
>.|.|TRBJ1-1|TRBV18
CASSQDALMNTEAFF
TGTGCCAGCTCACAGGACGCCTTAATGAACACTGAAGCTTTCTTT
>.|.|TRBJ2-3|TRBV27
CASSFKATTDTQYF
TGTGCCAGCAGTTTTAAAGCTACCACAGATACGCAGTATTTT
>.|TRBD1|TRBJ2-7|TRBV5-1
CASSLRQGATYEQYF
TGCGCCAGCAGCTTGAGACAGGGAGCAACCTACGAGCAGTACTTC
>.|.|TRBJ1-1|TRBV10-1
CASSGIGGTEAFF
TGCGCCAGCAGTGGAATTGGGGGAACTGAAGCTTTCTTT
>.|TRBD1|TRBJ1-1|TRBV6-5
CASSFNRGRIGAFF
TGTGCCAGCAGTTTTAACAGGGGGCGCATTGGAGCTTTCTTT
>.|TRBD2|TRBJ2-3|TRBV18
CASSPTGGGRTDTQYF
TGTGCCAGCTCACCAACGGGGGGAGGGCGCACAGATACGCAGTATTTT
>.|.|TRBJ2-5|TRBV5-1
CASSLATGHQETQYF
TGCGCCAGCAGCTTGGCCACAGGGCATCAAGAGACCCAGTACTTC
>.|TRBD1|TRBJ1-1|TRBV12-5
CASGFSTGGTEAFF
TGTGCTAGTGGTTTTTCGACAGGGGGCACTGAAGCTTTCTTT
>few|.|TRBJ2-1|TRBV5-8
CASSLGRREQFF
TGTGCCAGCAGCTTGGGACGCCGTGAGCAGTTCTTC
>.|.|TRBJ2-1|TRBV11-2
CASSQLATNEQFF
TGTGCCAGCAGCCAACTAGCCACCAATGAGCAGTTCTTC
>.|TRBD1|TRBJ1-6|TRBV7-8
CASSVQGRFSPLHF
TGTGCCAGCAGCGTACAGGGGAGGTTTTCACCCCTCCACTTT
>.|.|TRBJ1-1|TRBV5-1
CASSLGHTEAFF
TGCGCCAGCAGCTTGGGACACACTGAAGCTTTCTTT
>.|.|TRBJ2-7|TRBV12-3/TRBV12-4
CASSTQVSYEQYF
TGTGCCAGCAGTACACAGGTCTCCTACGAGCAGTACTTC
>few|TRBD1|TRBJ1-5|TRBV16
CASSQSGQANQPQHF
TGTGCCAGCAGCCAATCGGGACAGGCAAATCAGCCCCAGCATTTT
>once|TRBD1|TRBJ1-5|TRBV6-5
CASSTGSNQPQHF
TGTGCCAGCTCGACAGGGAGCAATCAGCCCCAGCATTTT
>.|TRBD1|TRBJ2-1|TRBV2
CASRGRTGVYNEQFF
TGTGCCAGCAGGGGTAGGACAGGGGTATACAATGAGCAGTTCTTC
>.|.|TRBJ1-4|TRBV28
CASTLGGRINEKLFF
TGTGCCAGCACCCTTGGGGGACGGATTAATGAAAAACTGTTTTTT
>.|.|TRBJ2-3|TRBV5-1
CASSPGPTQSTQYF
TGCGCCAGCAGCCCCGGACCGACTCAGAGTACGCAGTATTTT
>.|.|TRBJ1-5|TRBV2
CASSERRDNQPQHF
TGTGCCAGCAGTGAAAGACGGGACAATCAGCCCCAGCATTTT
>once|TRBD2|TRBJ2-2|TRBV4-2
CASRRNSGSRNTGELFF
TGTGCCAGCAGGCGTAATAGCGGGAGTAGGAACACCGGGGAGCTGTTTTTT
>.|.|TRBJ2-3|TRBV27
CASSWGDSTQYF
TGTGCCAGCAGCTGGGGGGACTCTACGCAGTATTTT
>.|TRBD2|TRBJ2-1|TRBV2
CASSRTSGGANEQFF
TGTGCCAGCAGCCGGACTAGCGGGGGGGCCAATGAGCAGTTCTTC
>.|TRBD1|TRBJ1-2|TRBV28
CASIQDRGYGYTF
TGTGCCAGCATCCAAGACAGGGGGTATGGCTACACCTTC
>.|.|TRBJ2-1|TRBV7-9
CASSLTGVNEQFF
TGTGCCAGCAGCCTCACCGGGGTGAATGAGCAGTTCTTC
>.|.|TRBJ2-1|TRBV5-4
CASSLAMGAGQFF
TGTGCCAGCAGCTTGGCCATGGGGGCAGGTCAGTTCTTC
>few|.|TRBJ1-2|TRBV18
CASSPDPGSNYGYTF
TGTGCCAGCTCACCAGACCCGGGCTCAAACTATGGCTACACCTTC
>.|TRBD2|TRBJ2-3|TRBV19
CASSTGTSKDTQYF
TGTGCCAGTAGTACAGGGACTAGCAAGGATACGCAGTATTTT
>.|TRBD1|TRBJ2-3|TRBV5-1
CASSLPTQGGSDTQYF
TGCGCCAGCAGCTTACCCACACAGGGGGGCTCAGATACGCAGTATTTT
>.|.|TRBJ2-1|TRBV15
CATSSLFYNEQFF
TGTGCCACCAGCAGTCTCTTCTACAATGAGCAGTTCTTC
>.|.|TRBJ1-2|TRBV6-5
CAGGLGQNYGYTF
TGTGCCGGAGGATTAGGACAGAACTATGGCTACACCTTC
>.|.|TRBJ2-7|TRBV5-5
CASSAASYEQYF
TGTGCCAGCAGCGCCGCGTCCTACGAGCAGTACTTC
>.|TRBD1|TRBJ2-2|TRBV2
CASMGDRANTGELFF
TGTGCCAGCATGGGGGACAGGGCGAACACCGGGGAGCTGTTTTTT
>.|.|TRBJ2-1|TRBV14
CASSRNRDSYNEQFF
TGTGCCAGCAGCCGAAACAGGGACTCCTACAATGAGCAGTTCTTC
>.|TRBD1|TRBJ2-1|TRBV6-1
CASSAGTGSSYNEQFF
TGTGCCAGCAGTGCCGGGACAGGGAGCTCCTACAATGAGCAGTTCTTC
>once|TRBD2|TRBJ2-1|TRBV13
CASSLAASGRDFNEQFF
TGTGCCAGCAGCTTAGCGGCTAGCGGGAGAGATTTCAATGAGCAGTTCTTC
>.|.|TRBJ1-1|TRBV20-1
CSAILNTEAFF
TGCAGTGCTATTCTGAACACTGAAGCTTTCTTT
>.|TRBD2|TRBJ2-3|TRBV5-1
CASSLDSGGLGTDTQYF
TGCGCCAGCAGCTTGGATAGCGGGGGGCTGGGCACAGATACGCAGTATTTT
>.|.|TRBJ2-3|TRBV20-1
CSASIPDTQYF
TGCAGTGCTAGTATACCAGATACGCAGTATTTT
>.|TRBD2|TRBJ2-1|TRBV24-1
CATSVGTGGSYNEQFF
TGTGCCACCAGCGTCGGTACGGGGGGGTCCTACAATGAGCAGTTCTTC
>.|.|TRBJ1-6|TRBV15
CATSRDLGGNSPLHF
TGTGCCACCAGCAGAGATTTGGGGGGGAATTCACCCCTCCACTTT
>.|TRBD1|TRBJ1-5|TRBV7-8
CASSPGDRLYSNQPQHF
TGTGCCAGCAGCCCGGGGGACAGACTCTATAGCAATCAGCCCCAGCATTTT
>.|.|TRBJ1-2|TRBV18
CASSPTVSEGYTF
TGTGCCAGCTCACCGACAGTTTCGGAGGGCTACACCTTC
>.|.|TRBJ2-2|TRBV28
CATRGMSPGQLFF
TGTGCCACCCGGGGGATGTCACCGGGACAGCTGTTTTTT
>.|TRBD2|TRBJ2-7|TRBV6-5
CASRGLAGVSYEQYF
TGTGCCAGCAGGGGACTAGCGGGAGTCTCCTACGAGCAGTACTTC
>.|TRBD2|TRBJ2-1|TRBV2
CASSDGLAGVNEQFF
TGTGCCAGCAGTGATGGCCTAGCGGGAGTTAATGAGCAGTTCTTC
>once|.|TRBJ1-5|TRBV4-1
CASSQGLYKGNQPQHF
TGCGCCAGCAGCCAAGGGCTTTATAAGGGCAATCAGCCCCAGCATTTT
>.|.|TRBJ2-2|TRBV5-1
CASSLRSRDLGTGELFF
TGCGCCAGCAGCCTACGCTCTCGGGACTTGGGCACCGGGGAGCTGTTTTTT
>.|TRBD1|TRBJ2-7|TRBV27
CASRPGGPSYEQYF
TGTGCCAGCAGGCCAGGGGGACCCTCCTACGAGCAGTACTTC
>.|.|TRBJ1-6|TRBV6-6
CASKSRAFDNSPLHF
TGTGCCAGCAAGTCGCGGGCTTTCGATAATTCACCCCTCCACTTT
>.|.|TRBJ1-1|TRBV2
CASSVRTSNTEAFF
TGTGCCAGCAGTGTGCGGACATCGAACACTGAAGCTTTCTTT
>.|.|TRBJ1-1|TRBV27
CASSLNTNTEAFF
TGTGCCAGCAGTTTAAACACGAACACTGAAGCTTTCTTT
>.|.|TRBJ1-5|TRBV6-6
CASSSGLGNQPQHF
TGTGCCAGCAGTTCTGGACTCGGCAATCAGCCCCAGCATTTT